This T cell receptor beta chain came from a study of blood T cell repertoires in COVID-19. Study as a whole: There were acute and convalescent COVID-19 samples, and they came from the United States, Italy and Spain.

This CDR3 region has 14 residues. Germline V gene lookup returns CDR1 MDHEN and CDR2 SYDVKM. V lost 2 bases, J lost 2 bases, and 9 bases lay in between. In the original analysis: It was from reference gene primer amplification that nucleated cell counts were estimated. Some clones are missing from TCRdb's copy, which holds only in-frame ones; the method was immunoSEQ multiplex PCR. That table furnishes V, J and clone size, whereas the DNA furnished D and trimming. Of approximately 340,000 clones listed, roughly 87% are singletons. Specimen: peripheral blood. The rearrangement joins TRBV28 to TRBJ1-2; D is possibly TRBD1 (5 bases). The sequence came from a man aged 25-45 years with COVID-19, enrolled during active disease. The CDR3: CASSLEQANYGYTF. The CDR3 DNA reads TGTGCCAGCAGTTTAGAACAGGCCAACTATGGCTACACCTTC.